Included here is one T cell receptor beta chain sequence, with context. What it binds is not known. One end of the junction does not line up with germline, which may come from a read error. Researchers generated TCR beta cDNA from approximately 0.55 ug of total RNA, relying on a constant-region primer. ARM-PCR, slightly modified, supplied the TCR beta libraries through three nested multiplex PCR rounds. Forward primers for TRBV1-TRBV30 and a C-beta reverse primer served the first two PCR rounds, at approximately 10 cycles each. A single record per CDR3 protein comes from TCRdb applying MiXCR to the multiplex PCR reads. The sample comprises about 210,000 distinct CDR3 sequences, 65% of which are singletons, and around 7.1% rests with the top ten. Germline loops: CDR1 SGHNT, CDR2 YENEEA. This CDR3 comprises 15 residues. The source of the sample is a study of tumor-infiltrating lymphocytes in primary liver carcinoma. For the study at large: Those sampled were patients whose primary liver carcinoma was treated by surgical resection. Ranging in age from 30 to 69 years, the patients were men and women. The neoplasms were of stage T1-T3 N0M0, with dimensions of roughly 4 to 11 cm across. Study-wide findings and caveats: Pairs of tumor regions overlapped more than tumor-adjacent and tumor-blood pairs did.

The researchers obtained blood RNA from unsorted whole blood and also extracted germline DNA. Material: peripheral blood. The sequence derives from a woman in her sixties with primary liver carcinoma and hepatitis B virus infection. The chain has TRBV11-3 and TRBJ2-1; the D gene is possibly TRBD2 (5 bases). In nucleotides, the CDR3 is TGTGTCAGCAGCGTAGACCCTAGCAGGTACAATGAGCAGTTCTTC. Residues: CVSSVDPSRYNEQFF.